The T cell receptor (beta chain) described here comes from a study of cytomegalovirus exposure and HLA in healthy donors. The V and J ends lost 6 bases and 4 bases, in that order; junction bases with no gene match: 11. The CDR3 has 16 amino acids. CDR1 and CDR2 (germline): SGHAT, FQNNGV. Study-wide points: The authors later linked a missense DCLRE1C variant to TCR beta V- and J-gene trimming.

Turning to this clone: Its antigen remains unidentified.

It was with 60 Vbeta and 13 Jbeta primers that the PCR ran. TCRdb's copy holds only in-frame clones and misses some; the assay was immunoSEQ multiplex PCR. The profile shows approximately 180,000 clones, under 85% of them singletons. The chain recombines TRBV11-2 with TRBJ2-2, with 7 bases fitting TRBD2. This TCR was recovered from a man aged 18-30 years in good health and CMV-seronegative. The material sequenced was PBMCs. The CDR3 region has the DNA TGTGCCAGCAGTCATCACCTTGGGAGGGCCACCGGGGAGCTGTTTTTT. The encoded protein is CASSHHLGRATGELFF.